This passage covers 24 T cell receptor beta chains from one sample sequenced in a study of CD8+CD57+ T cells in acquired aplastic anemia. The authors sequenced patients whose flow cytometry had shown CD8+CD57+ cell expansion. TCR beta VDJ combinations and CDR3 sequences were profiled from genomic DNA. Via MiXCR, TCRdb re-called the reads, giving one row per CDR3 protein. The sample includes some 120,000 distinct CDR3 sequences, over 30% seen only once; the top ten take about 3%. Sequencing input: sorted CD4+, CD8+, or CD8+CD57+ T cells (not recorded which) from PBMCs. The receptors originated from a human donor with aplastic anemia.

This clonotype was seen at least ten times. The J gene is TRBJ2-3, the V gene TRBV20-1, with 8 bases matching TRBD2. Trimming cost V 5 bases and J 2 bases; bases outside gene matches: 3. Germline-derived CDR1 and CDR2 are DFQATT and SNEGSKA (reference sequence). This CDR3 comprises 13 residues. The chain's CDR3 is CSARSGATDTQYF. For the CDR3, the DNA is TGCAGTGCTCGTAGCGGGGCCACAGATACGCAGTATTTT.

About this clonotype: This may be a read error, as it is one base from a much larger clone. The chain joins TRBV5-1 to TRBJ2-1; perhaps TRBD1 as D (6 bases). CDR1 and CDR2 (germline): SGHRS, YFSETQ. The CDR3 covers 16 residues. V was cut by 0 bases and J by 7 bases, with 17 bases left in between. The CDR3 DNA reads as TGCGCCAGCAGCTTGGAGGGGCAGGGGACGGCAAATGAGCAGTTCTTC. It encodes CASSLEGQGTANEQFF.

Comments on this clonotype: The CDR3 ends on some other residue instead of the conserved phenylalanine or tryptophan, so this is likely a read error. The chain carries TRBV11-3 and TRBJ1-5, with D possibly matching TRBD1 (5 bases). With 4 bases removed from V and 1 base from J, the gap between germline ends came to 8 bases. The CDR3 is 14 residues long. Germline CDR1 reads SGHNT; CDR2 reads YENEEA. The CDR3 nucleotides read TGTGCCAGCAGCTATCGGGACAGCAATCAGCCCCAGCATCTT. It is translated as CASSYRDSNQPQHL.

This clonotype was seen ten or more times. This chain connects TRBV4-1 to TRBJ1-1; tentatively, D is TRBD1 (5 bases). The CDR3 consists of 14 residues. V shed 3 bases and J shed 1 base, with 9 bases lying between them. Germline CDR1 and CDR2: MGHRA and YSYEKL. Here the CDR3 reads CASSHPGRNTEAFF. In DNA, the CDR3 is TGCGCCAGCAGCCATCCGGGACGGAACACTGAAGCTTTCTTT.

CDR3 sequence: CASSPRQGPYEQYF. DNA of the CDR3: TGTGCCAGCAGTCCACGACAGGGACCCTACGAGCAGTACTTC. The chain joins TRBV6-1 to TRBJ2-7; the match to TRBD1 covers 7 bases. CDR1 is MNHNS and CDR2 is SASEGT in the germline V gene. J gave up 2 bases and V 5 bases, and 6 bases lay outside the gene matches. The CDR3 spans 14 residues.

This clonotype occurred many times. CDR3 coding DNA: TGTGCCAGCAGTCGAAGCGGGAGGGAAAAACTGTTTTTT. Protein: CASSRSGREKLFF. The chain has TRBV12-3 or TRBV12-4 and TRBJ1-4; unclear D gene. The CDR3 length is 13 residues. The V and J ends lost 5 bases and 8 bases respectively, with 12 bases between them.

V is TRBV24-1 and J is TRBJ2-3; no clear D gene. The CDR3 runs 14 residues. Deletions cut 4 bases from V and 3 bases from J, with 10 bases between. Germline loops: CDR1 KGHDR, CDR2 SFDVKD. The CDR3 coding sequence is TGTGCCACCAGTGACCTGTCGACTACAGATACGCAGTATTTT. Residues: CATSDLSTTDTQYF.

This clonotype was detected ten times or more. The chain couples TRBV2 to TRBJ2-7, with 11 bases matching TRBD2. The germline gives CDR1 SNHLY, CDR2 FYNNEI. The CDR3 covers 15 residues. The V segment lost 6 bases and the J segment 2 bases; nucleotides outside the gene matches: 6. CDR3 residues: CASRQGLAGTYEQYF. DNA of the CDR3: TGTGCCAGCAGACAAGGACTAGCGGGTACCTACGAGCAGTACTTC.

The rearrangement links TRBV12-3 or TRBV12-4 to TRBJ2-7; TRBD2 matches at 7 bases. The V and J ends lost 7 bases and 1 base, in that order; junction bases with no gene match: 25. There are 20 residues in the CDR3. CDR3 in amino acids: CASKSYPSSGYSPSSYEQYF. Here the CDR3 DNA reads TGTGCCAGCAAAAGTTACCCATCTAGCGGTTATTCGCCGTCTTCCTACGAGCAGTACTTC.

This clonotype showed up just a few times. The chain uses TRBV10-3 and TRBJ2-7; perhaps TRBD1 as D (6 bases). The germline gives CDR1 ENHRY, CDR2 SYGVKD. V lost 2 bases and J 4 bases, leaving 15 bases between the germline ends. CDR3 length: 15 amino acids. The CDR3 reads CAISEGTSEGYEQYF. CDR3 nucleotides: TGTGCCATCAGTGAGGGGACATCAGAAGGATACGAGCAGTACTTC.

This clonotype was observed at least ten times. This sequence joins TRBV12-3 or TRBV12-4 and TRBJ1-1; no reliable D call. This CDR3 is 13 amino acids long. The ends were cut back, 2 bases at V and 0 bases at J, with 4 bases in the middle. CDR3 amino acids: CASSLQMNTEAFF. CDR3 DNA sequence: TGTGCCAGCAGTTTACAGATGAACACTGAAGCTTTCTTT.

This clonotype has at least ten counts. J is TRBJ2-3 and V is TRBV4-3, with D uncertain. Germline CDR1 reads LGHNA; CDR2 reads YSLEER. CDR3 size: 13 residues. Trimming pared 5 bases from V and 5 bases from J, leaving 11 bases between. The CDR3 spells CASSGIVGDTQYF. CDR3 nucleotide sequence: TGCGCCAGCAGCGGAATAGTTGGAGATACGCAGTATTTT.

V is TRBV10-1 and J is TRBJ2-7; no reliable D call. Germline values: CDR1 WNHNN, CDR2 SYGVQD (reference sequence). V lost 5 bases and J 4 bases, leaving 12 bases between the germline ends. The CDR3 contains 13 residues. CDR3 DNA: TGCGCCAGCAGTTACTCGAGTGGGTACGAGCAGTACTTC. It specifies CASSYSSGYEQYF.

The genes are TRBV18 and TRBJ1-2; 9 nucleotides align to TRBD1. This CDR3 comprises 15 residues. Germline CDR1 is KGHSH and CDR2 is LQKENI. The V segment lost 3 bases and the J segment 1 base; nucleotides outside the gene matches: 3. DNA for the CDR3: TGTGCCAGCTCACCTGGGGACAGGGTTAACTATGGCTACACCTTC. Translation: CASSPGDRVNYGYTF.

The V and J genes are TRBV20-1 and TRBJ2-7, with 7 bases aligning to TRBD1. The trim removed 6 bases at V and 2 bases at J, leaving 10 bases unmatched. This CDR3 region has 14 residues. CDR1 and CDR2 from the germline V gene are DFQATT and SNEGSKA (reference sequence). In nucleotides, the CDR3 is TGCAGTGCCGGGCCGACAGGGATCACCTACGAGCAGTACTTC. Its protein product is CSAGPTGITYEQYF.

As concerns this clonotype: Germline is not matched at one junction end, which may reflect a read error. The chain joins TRBV4-2 to TRBJ1-2; no clear D. The CDR3 consists of 16 residues. Germline CDR1 and CDR2: LGHNA and YNFKEQ. The CDR3 reads CASSHSPSATNYGCTF. In nucleotides, the CDR3 is TGTGCCAGCAGCCATTCCCCGTCCGCTACTAACTATGGCTGCACCTTC.

This clonotype was detected ten times or more. The rearrangement uses TRBV12-3 or TRBV12-4 and TRBJ2-3; TRBD2 matches at 8 bases. The CDR3 is 15 amino acids. V lost 5 bases to trimming and J lost 6 bases; unmatched junction nucleotides: 10. The CDR3 here is CASSTGGAYSDTQYF. The CDR3 region has the DNA TGTGCCAGCAGTACCGGGGGGGCCTATTCTGATACGCAGTATTTT.

This clonotype was picked up many times. This chain uses TRBV6-5 with TRBJ2-1; unclear D gene. Germline V gene sequence: CDR1 MNHEY, CDR2 SVGAGI. The length of the CDR3 is 12 residues. With 5 bases removed from V and 5 bases from J, the gap between germline ends came to 7 bases. The CDR3 region is CASSHNHNEQFF. As DNA, the CDR3 is TGTGCCAGCAGTCATAACCACAATGAGCAGTTCTTC.

V and J are TRBV2 and TRBJ2-5, with 10 positions matching TRBD2. CDR3 size: 15 residues. J was trimmed by 5 bases and V by 1 base; bases with no gene match: 4. Germline V gene sequence: CDR1 SNHLY, CDR2 FYNNEI. CDR3 coding DNA: TGTGCCAGCAGTGAAGACTCGGGACTAGCGGAGACCCAGTACTTC. Amino acids: CASSEDSGLAETQYF.

This clonotype was found many times. V is TRBV7-2 and J is TRBJ1-1; D remains ambiguous. Germline CDR1 is SGHTA and CDR2 is FQGNSA. CDR3 size: 15 residues. V was pared by 3 bases and J by 0 bases, with 11 bases between. The CDR3 reads CASSFSQNVNTEAFF. Here the CDR3 DNA reads TGTGCCAGCAGCTTTAGTCAGAACGTGAACACTGAAGCTTTCTTT.

This clonotype was seen many times. The chain combines TRBV10-3 with TRBJ1-1, with D possibly being TRBD1 (5 bases). Germline V gene sequence: CDR1 ENHRY, CDR2 SYGVKD. This CDR3 contains 14 residues. The V and J ends lost 2 bases and 0 bases respectively, with 7 bases between them. Here the CDR3 reads CAISEGGLNTEAFF. For the CDR3, the DNA is TGTGCCATCAGTGAGGGGGGATTGAACACTGAAGCTTTCTTT.

This chain joins TRBV5-6 and TRBJ2-3; 8 bases map to TRBD2. CDR3 size: 17 residues. Trimming removed 3 bases from V and 2 bases from J; junction bases left unmatched: 11. Germline loops: CDR1 SGHDT, CDR2 YYEEEE. The CDR3 reads CASSSQRGGRYTDTQYF. CDR3 nucleotides: TGTGCCAGCAGCTCTCAACGGGGGGGTAGATACACAGATACGCAGTATTTT.

This clonotype was counted at least ten times. The CDR3 protein is CASSLRLAGSEQFF. In DNA form, the CDR3 reads TGTGCCAGCAGCTTGAGGCTAGCGGGGTCCGAGCAGTTCTTC. The chain joins TRBV5-5 to TRBJ2-1, with 9 bases matching TRBD2. CDR3 size: 14 residues. V lost 1 base to trimming and J lost 10 bases; unmatched junction nucleotides: 6. Germline CDR1 and CDR2: SGHKS and YYEKEE (reference sequence).

This clonotype occurred many times. This chain joins TRBV19 and TRBJ2-1; D call uncertain. This CDR3 contains 15 residues. Trimming pared 4 bases from V and 3 bases from J, leaving 13 bases between. Germline V lookup: CDR1 LNHDA, CDR2 SQIVND (reference sequence). This CDR3 is CASSRAGTHYNEQFF. The CDR3 nucleotides read TGTGCCAGTAGTAGGGCAGGCACCCACTACAATGAGCAGTTCTTC.